The 12 T cell receptor beta chains given below trace back to one sample, sequenced in a study of PD-1 blockade in classical Hodgkin lymphoma. Noted time point: cycle 4 day 1 (C4D1), after six to seven weeks of nivolumab. Every single patient, without exception, relapsed after autologous stem cell transplantation, and brentuximab vedotin exposure varied. The assay was immunoSEQ multiplex PCR, and TCRdb's table has in-frame clones only and misses some. In the table there are around 90,000 clones, roughly 73% of which are singletons. Specimen: peripheral blood mononuclear cells (PBMCs), collected before the fourth cycle of nivolumab. The receptors here all came from a human donor with classical Hodgkin lymphoma.

The chain has TRBV29-1 and TRBJ2-2; TRBD2 might be the D (5 bases). This CDR3 is 14 amino acids long. Germline V gives CDR1 SQVTM, CDR2 ANQGSEA. V was clipped by 6 bases and J by 5 bases, with 16 bases between them. The CDR3 nucleotides read TGCAGCGTCGCTAATCGGGGAAGAACCGGGGAGCTGTTTTTT. This sequence encodes CSVANRGRTGELFF.

The genes are TRBV15 and TRBJ2-6; D might be TRBD1 or TRBD2, each matching 5 bases. The V end lost 0 bases, the J end lost 2 bases, and 11 bases lay between the germline ends. This CDR3 contains 17 residues. In germline, CDR1 is LNHNV, CDR2 YYDKDF (reference sequence). CDR3 nucleotide sequence: TGTGCCACCAGCAGAGATTGGGTGGGGGCTGGGGCCAACGTCCTGACTTTC. Its translation is CATSRDWVGAGANVLTF.

About this clone: Other DNA sequences in the same sample also yield this CDR3. The V gene is TRBV6-5, the J gene TRBJ2-6; D assignment may be TRBD1 or TRBD2 (6 bases each). Germline CDR1 and CDR2: MNHEY and SVGAGI. CDR3 length equals 16 residues. Trimming pared 0 bases from V and 2 bases from J, leaving 8 bases between. Written as DNA, the CDR3 is TGTGCCAGCAGTTACTCGGGGGGCGCTGGGGCCAACGTCCTGACTTTC. It yields the protein CASSYSGGAGANVLTF.

The rearrangement links TRBV27 to TRBJ2-3; tentatively, D is TRBD2 (6 bases). Trimming shortened V by 0 bases and J by 6 bases, and 13 bases separated the two germline ends. The germline gives CDR1 MNHEY, CDR2 SMNVEV (reference sequence). The CDR3 has 15 amino acids. CDR3 DNA sequence: TGTGCCAGCAGTTTATCGCTGGGAGGTGGGGATACGCAGTATTTT. The encoded protein is CASSLSLGGGDTQYF.

This clone was recorded only once. The CDR3 sequence is CASSYSLAGGDTQYF. The DNA of the CDR3 is TGTGCCAGCAGTTACTCGCTAGCGGGGGGGGATACGCAGTATTTT. The chain is built from TRBV6-5 and TRBJ2-3, with 12 bases matching TRBD2. The CDR3 covers 15 residues. Germline V gene data show CDR1 as MNHEY and CDR2 as SVGAGI. V dropped 0 bases and J dropped 6; count of bases not matched to a gene: 1.

The V and J genes are TRBV4-3 and TRBJ1-2; 8 bases agree with TRBD1. Germline loops: CDR1 LGHNA, CDR2 YSLEER. Losses at the gene ends were 0 bases for V and 3 bases for J; bases not matched to a gene: 9. CDR3 size: 17 residues. CDR3 in DNA: TGCGCCAGCAGCCAAGAGCCTCGGACAGGGTGGGACTATGGCTACACCTTC. It encodes CASSQEPRTGWDYGYTF.

This chain links TRBV28 with TRBJ2-7; D unclear. Germline CDR1 reads MDHEN; CDR2 reads SYDVKM. The CDR3 runs to 15 residues. The V end was cut by 1 base, the J end by 5 bases, with 15 bases between. The CDR3 DNA sequence: TGTGCCAGCAGTTTATTCGTCCCGGGTAGTCACGAGCAGTACTTC. This codes for CASSLFVPGSHEQYF.

The chain recombines TRBV4-2 with TRBJ1-1, with 7 nucleotides matching TRBD1. CDR3 size: 14 residues. Germline-derived CDR1 and CDR2 are LGHNA and YNFKEQ. V shed 5 bases and J 1 base; nucleotides not matched to a gene: 4. The CDR3 is CASSARQGNTEAFF. The CDR3 DNA is TGTGCCAGCAGCGCCAGACAGGGGAACACTGAAGCTTTCTTT.

The rearrangement joins TRBV2 to TRBJ2-3, with TRBD1 as a possible D gene (5 bases). Trimming shortened V by 3 bases and J by 4 bases, and 20 bases separated the two germline ends. Germline V gives CDR1 SNHLY, CDR2 FYNNEI. The CDR3 has 17 amino acids. In DNA, the CDR3 is TGTGCCAGCAGTGAGTTTGGAAAGGGGCGATCCCCAGATACGCAGTATTTT. It is translated as CASSEFGKGRSPDTQYF.

The rearrangement joins TRBV23-1 to TRBJ2-7; 9 bases are shared with TRBD1. TRBV23-1 is an ORF; its function is uncertain. There are 15 residues in the CDR3. Losses at the gene ends were 4 bases for V and 6 bases for J; bases not matched to a gene: 10. As DNA, the CDR3 is TGCGCCAGCAGTCCGCCTGGACAGGGGCCGCCCGAGCAGTACTTC. This gives the protein CASSPPGQGPPEQYF.

The rearrangement uses TRBV4-2 and TRBJ1-2; 7 nucleotides align to TRBD1. The germline V gene has CDR1 LGHNA and CDR2 YNFKEQ. This CDR3 has 13 amino acids. With 4 bases clipped from V and 6 bases from J, the junction kept 5 bases outside the gene matches. CDR3 nucleotides: TGTGCCAGCAGCCCCCAGGGGGGTGATGGCTACACCTTC. Protein: CASSPQGGDGYTF.

This chain links TRBV6-1 with TRBJ2-3; TRBD2 matches 13 bases. This CDR3 contains 15 residues. The ends lost 6 bases at V and 1 base at J; junction bases unmatched: 1. Germline loops: CDR1 MNHNS, CDR2 SASEGT. The CDR3 DNA reads TGTGCCAGCAGCGGGACTAGCGGGGGCACAGATACGCAGTATTTT. Translation: CASSGTSGGTDTQYF.